This passage covers 7 T cell receptor beta chains from one sample sequenced in a study of blood T cells in healthy people across ages (dated by TCRdb to about 2015). Library preparation was by 5' RACE. Sequencing instrument: Illumina HiSeq 2500. A second about 7 to 12 cycle PCR used a sample-barcoded 5' primer and a J-beta primer mix. The raw public data were reprocessed by TCRdb itself: fastp quality trimming at Q25, MiXCR clonotype calling, in-frame beta chains only. CDR3 protein duplicates are merged, each entry listing the most common genes and DNA. The sample table lists over a million distinct CDR3 sequences, 42% of them with a count of one. The top ten constitute 7.9% of the sample. Sequenced: blood. These receptors were obtained from a woman aged 18-30 years in good health.

The CDR3 sequence: CASSLSWGEQYF. The DNA for the CDR3 is TGTGCCAGCAGCTTATCTTGGGGGGAGCAGTACTTC. This chain uses TRBV7-2 with TRBJ2-7; D is possibly TRBD1 or TRBD2 (5 bases each). The CDR3 consists of 12 residues. The V gene's germline CDR1 is SGHTA and CDR2 FQGNSA. V was pared by 2 bases and J by 7 bases, with 9 bases between.

There are a few counts of this clonotype. This chain connects TRBV6-5 to TRBJ1-1; 7 bases map to TRBD1. The V gene's germline CDR1 is MNHEY and CDR2 SVGAGI. CDR3 length equals 15 residues. The J segment lost 4 bases and the V segment lost 6 bases, leaving 11 bases of the junction unmatched. The CDR3 DNA reads as TGTGCCAGCAGCCCCGGGACAGTACGAACCACTGAAGCTTTCTTT. This gives the protein CASSPGTVRTTEAFF.

The chain joins TRBV24-1 to TRBJ2-4; the D is unclear. Near its end, the DNA agrees better with TRBJ2-7, so the J call may be wrong. Germline V gene sequence: CDR1 KGHDR, CDR2 SFDVKD. The length of the CDR3 is 12 residues. The CDR3: CATSGVTGEQYF. DNA for the CDR3: TGTGCCACCAGTGGGGTTACTGGCGAGCAGTACTTC.

The chain is built from TRBV20-1 and TRBJ1-2; D perhaps matches TRBD1 (5 bases). Germline values: CDR1 DFQATT, CDR2 SNEGSKA (reference sequence). This CDR3 comprises 13 residues. V was shortened by 3 bases and J by 3 bases, with 11 bases between the two germline ends. CDR3 residues: CSASPTDHYGYTF. In nucleotides, the CDR3 is TGCAGTGCTAGCCCGACAGATCACTATGGCTACACCTTC.

The V and J genes are TRBV4-1 and TRBJ1-2; D is perhaps TRBD1 (6 bases). The CDR3 has 16 residues. Germline assignment: CDR1 MGHRA and CDR2 YSYEKL. Trimming took off 3 bases at V and 4 bases at J, with 18 bases between the two ends. The CDR3 here is CASSQTDRPGAYGYTF. DNA for the CDR3: TGCGCCAGCAGCCAGACCGATCGGCCGGGGGCCTATGGCTACACCTTC.

This chain connects TRBV7-8 to TRBJ1-2, with 8 bases fitting TRBD1. The CDR3 loop spans 13 amino acids. Per the germline V gene, CDR1 is SGHVS and CDR2 is FQNEAQ. The ends lost 5 bases at V and 7 bases at J; junction bases unmatched: 6. DNA of the CDR3: TGTGCCAGCAGCGCCAGGGGGCCTTGTGGCTACACCTTC. Translating it yields CASSARGPCGYTF.

With regard to this clonotype: A read error may produce the germline difference seen at one junction end. The rearrangement links TRBV5-8 to TRBJ2-7; D gene unclear. Germline values: CDR1 SGHTS, CDR2 YDEGEE. The CDR3 has 12 amino acids. In DNA form, the CDR3 reads TGTGCCAGCACTGGCGACGGCTACGAGCAGTATTTC. As protein: CASTGDGYEQYF. The full variable domain, with the rest looked up from reference TRBV5-8 and TRBJ2-7, is EAGVTQSPTHLIKTRGQQATLRCSPISGHTSVYWYQQALGLGLQFLLWYDEGEERNRGNFPPRFSGRQFPNYSSELNVNALELEDSALYLCASTGDGYEQYFGPGTRLTVT.